One and the same sample provided the 21 T cell receptor beta chains below, sequenced in a study of early T cells in non-severe SARS-CoV-2 infection. From the 5' RACE reads, TCRdb called clonotypes with MiXCR, one entry per CDR3 protein. This table holds some 50,000 distinct CDR3 sequences, about 10% found once. Sequenced sample: whole blood. Receptors originate from an adult who was a healthcare worker with PCR-confirmed SARS-CoV-2 infection or an uninfected control (not recorded which).

This clonotype was detected a few times. The chain couples TRBV19 to TRBJ2-2, with D perhaps matching TRBD2 (5 bases). The CDR3 is 13 residues long. In germline, CDR1 is LNHDA, CDR2 SQIVND (reference sequence). Trimming cost V 5 bases and J 5 bases, with 9 bases left between them. The CDR3 DNA follows: TGTGCCAGTAGTCTCGGGATTACCGGGGAGCTGTTTTTT. Encoded protein: CASSLGITGELFF.

This clonotype was observed a handful of times. The genes are TRBV29-1 and TRBJ2-3, with 10 nucleotides matching TRBD2. The CDR3 runs 15 residues. Germline CDR1 is SQVTM and CDR2 is ANQGSEA. The J segment lost 4 bases and the V segment lost 4 bases, leaving 8 bases of the junction unmatched. The CDR3 region has the DNA TGCAGCGTTGCACTTTCTAGCGGGAGCGCAGATACGCAGTATTTT. Amino acid sequence: CSVALSSGSADTQYF.

This clonotype was observed at least ten times. The chain recombines TRBV7-9 with TRBJ2-2; 11 bases line up with TRBD1. V lost 7 bases to trimming and J lost 5 bases; unmatched junction nucleotides: 15. Germline CDR1 SEHNR, CDR2 FQNEAQ (reference sequence). This CDR3 is built from 18 residues. The CDR3 loop reads CASTPTVGTGGKTGELFF. DNA for the CDR3: TGTGCCAGCACCCCAACCGTGGGGACAGGGGGAAAAACCGGGGAGCTGTTTTTT.

The DNA of the CDR3 is TGTGCCAGCAGTGAATCAGGGGCACCCACTGAAGCTTTCTTT. This gives the protein CASSESGAPTEAFF. The chain links TRBV6-1 to TRBJ1-1; possible D gene TRBD1, 6 bases. Germline CDR1 is MNHNS and CDR2 is SASEGT. This CDR3 is 14 amino acids long. Between the trimmed V and J ends, which lost 2 bases and 4 bases, there was a span of 11 bases.

This clonotype was counted only a few times. The chain recombines TRBV29-1 with TRBJ2-7, with D maybe TRBD1 (6 bases). V shed 6 bases and J shed 3 bases, with 18 bases lying between them. Germline CDR1 and CDR2: SQVTM and ANQGSEA. This CDR3 has 14 amino acids. The CDR3 region has the DNA TGCAGCGTCGGCGCCTTGGACAGCTACTACGAGCAGTACTTC. Its translation is CSVGALDSYYEQYF.

The chain joins TRBV7-9 to TRBJ2-7; 14 nucleotides agree with TRBD2. Germline V gives CDR1 SEHNR, CDR2 FQNEAQ (reference sequence). V lost 5 bases to trimming and J lost 3 bases; unmatched junction nucleotides: 6. The CDR3 is 16 residues long. The CDR3 reads CASSKPGTSGSYEQYF. In nucleotides, the CDR3 is TGTGCCAGCAGCAAACCCGGGACTAGCGGGAGCTACGAGCAGTACTTC.

This clonotype was picked up many times. The rearrangement joins TRBV7-9 to TRBJ2-6; TRBD2 agrees at 15 bases. The CDR3 has 20 residues. Germline V gene lookup returns CDR1 SEHNR and CDR2 FQNEAQ (reference sequence). V lost 6 bases and J lost 2; bases outside the gene matches: 11. CDR3 residues: CASRGPGLAGGSTGANVLTF. In DNA form, the CDR3 reads TGTGCCAGCAGGGGACCGGGACTAGCGGGAGGTAGCACTGGGGCCAACGTCCTGACTTTC.

Many counts were recorded for this clonotype. This chain connects TRBV10-3 to TRBJ2-7; 7 bases map to TRBD1. CDR1 is ENHRY, CDR2 SYGVKD, per germline. Trimming removed 4 bases from V and 0 bases from J; junction bases left unmatched: 3. The CDR3 is 14 amino acids. The CDR3 region is CAISVGTASYEQYF. CDR3 coding DNA: TGTGCCATCAGTGTTGGGACAGCCTCCTACGAGCAGTACTTC.

The gene calls are TRBV29-1 and TRBJ2-3; the match to TRBD2 covers 9 bases. This CDR3 is built from 14 residues. With V trimmed by 8 bases and J by 4 bases, 10 bases remained unmatched. Germline loops: CDR1 SQVTM, CDR2 ANQGSEA. Here the CDR3 reads CSSMREGLADTQYF. In DNA form, the CDR3 reads TGCAGCTCCATGCGGGAGGGCCTGGCAGATACGCAGTATTTT.

At least ten counts were recorded for this clonotype. The chain joins TRBV7-8 to TRBJ2-5; D remains ambiguous. Germline V CDR1 and CDR2: SGHVS, FQNEAQ. The CDR3 has 10 amino acids. With 5 bases removed from V and 5 bases from J, the gap between germline ends came to 3 bases. The CDR3, as DNA: TGTGCCAGCAGCCGGGAGACCCAGTACTTC. Amino acid sequence: CASSRETQYF.

This clonotype was counted only a few times. The V and J genes are TRBV11-3 and TRBJ2-7; unclear D gene. V lost 4 bases to trimming and J lost 6 bases, with 7 bases between them. This CDR3 comprises 11 residues. CDR1 is SGHNT and CDR2 is YENEEA in the germline V gene. The CDR3 sequence is CASSYAFEQYF. CDR3 nucleotides: TGTGCCAGCAGCTACGCGTTCGAGCAGTACTTC.

A few counts support this clonotype. The rearrangement uses TRBV6-2 or TRBV6-3 and TRBJ1-5, with 8 bases lining up with TRBD1. This CDR3 is built from 17 residues. Germline V gene data show CDR1 as MNHEY and CDR2 as SVGEGT. The trim removed 4 bases at V and 0 bases at J, leaving 8 bases unmatched. This CDR3 reads CASSFTDRAYSNQPQHF. The CDR3 bases are TGTGCCAGCAGTTTTACGGACAGGGCCTATAGCAATCAGCCCCAGCATTTT.

This clonotype was seen more than once but under ten times. J is TRBJ2-3 and V is TRBV13; D remains unclear. The CDR3 is 18 amino acids. V was shortened by 5 bases and J by 1 base, with 22 bases between the two germline ends. CDR1 and CDR2 from the germline V gene are PRHDT and FYEKMQ (reference sequence). CDR3 DNA: TGTGCCAGCAGCCTCGCAATCCTGGCCGCAGGACGCACAGATACGCAGTATTTT. It yields the protein CASSLAILAAGRTDTQYF.

The chain links TRBV7-6 to TRBJ2-7; D possibly corresponds to TRBD1 (6 bases). This CDR3 is built from 16 residues. Germline V lookup: CDR1 SGHVS, CDR2 FNYEAQ. Trimming removed 3 bases at V and 6 bases at J, with 21 bases between. The DNA for the CDR3 is TGTGCCAGCAGCTTCCCGCCGGGTGGGGGCACCAGCGAGCAGTACTTC. It codes for CASSFPPGGGTSEQYF.

Here the CDR3 reads CASSFSSGRRVPPYEQYF. CDR3 coding DNA: TGTGCCAGCAGCTTTAGTAGCGGGAGAAGGGTTCCTCCCTACGAGCAGTACTTC. V usage is TRBV7-2 and J usage is TRBJ2-7; 9 nucleotides line up with TRBD2. The CDR3 is made up of 18 amino acids. Germline V gene lookup returns CDR1 SGHTA and CDR2 FQGNSA. V lost 3 bases to trimming and J lost 2 bases; unmatched junction nucleotides: 14.

The chain uses TRBV19 and TRBJ1-2, with D possibly being TRBD1 (6 bases). Germline V lookup: CDR1 LNHDA, CDR2 SQIVND (reference sequence). This CDR3 is 12 amino acids long. The germline V and J ends were trimmed by 10 bases and 6 bases, with 15 bases remaining between them. CDR3 bases: TGTGCCACTAGGGTGGGGGCTGATGGCTACACCTTC. This codes for CATRVGADGYTF.

This clonotype has ten or more counts. V is TRBV11-1 and J is TRBJ2-1; no clear D. There are 14 residues in the CDR3. V was cut by 5 bases and J by 5 bases, with 13 bases left in between. Per germline, CDR1 SGHAT and CDR2 FQDESV (reference sequence). CDR3 residues: CASSPLKADNEQFF. For the CDR3, the DNA is TGTGCCAGCAGCCCCTTGAAGGCGGACAATGAGCAGTTCTTC. The complete variable domain, with remaining parts taken from reference TRBV11-1 and TRBJ2-1, reads EAEVAQSPRYKITEKSQAVAFWCDPISGHATLYWYRQILGQGPELLVQFQDESVVDDSQLPKDRFSAERLKGVDSTLKIQPAELGDSAMYLCASSPLKADNEQFFGPGTRLTVL.

This clonotype has at least ten counts. The V and J genes are TRBV7-9 and TRBJ2-5; D is uncertain. Germline-derived CDR1 and CDR2 are SEHNR and FQNEAQ (reference sequence). This CDR3 has 14 amino acids. V lost 0 bases and J 2 bases, leaving 7 bases between the germline ends. CDR3 DNA sequence: TGTGCCAGCAGCTTAGCTGGTAGGCAAGAGACCCAGTACTTC. Translating it yields CASSLAGRQETQYF.

This clonotype appeared many times. The chain uses TRBV13 and TRBJ2-7, with TRBD2 matching over 8 bases. With V trimmed by 5 bases and J by 0 bases, 12 bases remained unmatched. Looked up from germline, CDR1 is PRHDT and CDR2 is FYEKMQ (reference sequence). The length of the CDR3 is 17 residues. The chain's CDR3 is CASSTRAERGSSYEQYF. The CDR3 DNA reads as TGTGCCAGCAGCACCCGGGCGGAGCGGGGGAGCTCCTACGAGCAGTACTTC.

V and J are TRBV29-1 and TRBJ2-2, with D possibly TRBD2 on 6 matching bases. V was trimmed by 7 bases and J by 0 bases, leaving 12 bases between them. CDR3 size: 14 residues. Germline lookup yields CDR1 SQVTM and CDR2 ANQGSEA. The CDR3 sequence is CSAGTASNTGELFF. DNA of the CDR3: TGCAGCGCGGGGACTGCCTCGAACACCGGGGAGCTGTTTTTT.

V gene TRBV5-4 combines with J gene TRBJ2-5; the match to TRBD2 covers 11 bases. With V trimmed by 4 bases and J by 4 bases, 6 bases remained unmatched. The CDR3 spans 15 residues. CDR1 SGHNT and CDR2 YYREEE come from the germline V gene (reference sequence). This CDR3 is CASSRVAGGRETQYF. CDR3 bases: TGTGCCAGCAGCCGAGTAGCGGGGGGGCGAGAGACCCAGTACTTC. Together with reference TRBV5-4 and TRBJ2-5, the CDR3 gives the full variable domain: ETGVTQSPTHLIKTRGQQVTLRCSSQSGHNTVSWYQQALGQGPQFIFQYYREEENGRGNFPPRFSGLQFPNYSSELNVNALELDDSALYLCASSRVAGGRETQYFGPGTRLLVL.